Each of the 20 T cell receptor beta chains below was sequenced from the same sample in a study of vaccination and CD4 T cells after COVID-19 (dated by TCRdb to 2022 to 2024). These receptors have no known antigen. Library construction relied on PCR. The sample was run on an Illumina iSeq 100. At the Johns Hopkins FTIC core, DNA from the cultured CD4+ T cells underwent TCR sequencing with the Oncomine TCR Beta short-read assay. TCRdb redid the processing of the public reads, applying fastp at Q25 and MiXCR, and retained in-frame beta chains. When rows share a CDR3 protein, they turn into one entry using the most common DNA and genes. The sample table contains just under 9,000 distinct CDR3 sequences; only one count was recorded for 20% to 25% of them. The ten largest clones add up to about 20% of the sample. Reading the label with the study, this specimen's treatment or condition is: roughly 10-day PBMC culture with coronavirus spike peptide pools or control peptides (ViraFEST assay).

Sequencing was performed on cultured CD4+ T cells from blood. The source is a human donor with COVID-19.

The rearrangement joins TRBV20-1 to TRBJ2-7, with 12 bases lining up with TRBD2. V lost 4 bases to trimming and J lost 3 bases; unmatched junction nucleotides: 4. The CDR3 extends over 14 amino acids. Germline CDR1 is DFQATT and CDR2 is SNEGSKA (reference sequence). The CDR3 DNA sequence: TGCAGTGCTACCCTAGCGGGGGGGATCTACGAGCAGTACTTC. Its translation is CSATLAGGIYEQYF.

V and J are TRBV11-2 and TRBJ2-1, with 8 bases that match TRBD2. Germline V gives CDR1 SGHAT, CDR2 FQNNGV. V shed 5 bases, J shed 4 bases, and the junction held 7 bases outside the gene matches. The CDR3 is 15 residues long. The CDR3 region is CASSIGGGAYNEQFF. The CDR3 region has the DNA TGTGCCAGCAGCATCGGGGGGGGGGCTTACAATGAGCAGTTCTTC. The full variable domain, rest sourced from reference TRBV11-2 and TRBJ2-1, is EAGVAQSPRYKIIEKRQSVAFWCNPISGHATLYWYQQILGQGPKLLIQFQNNGVVDDSQLPKDRFSAERLKGVDSTLKIQPAKLEDSAVYLCASSIGGGAYNEQFFGPGTRLTVL.

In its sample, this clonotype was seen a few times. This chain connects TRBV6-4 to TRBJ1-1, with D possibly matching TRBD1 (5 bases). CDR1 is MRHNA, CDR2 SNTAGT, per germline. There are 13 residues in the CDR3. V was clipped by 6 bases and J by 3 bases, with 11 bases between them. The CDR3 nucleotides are TGTGCCAGCAGAAGGACAATAGACACTGAAGCTTTCTTT. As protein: CASRRTIDTEAFF.

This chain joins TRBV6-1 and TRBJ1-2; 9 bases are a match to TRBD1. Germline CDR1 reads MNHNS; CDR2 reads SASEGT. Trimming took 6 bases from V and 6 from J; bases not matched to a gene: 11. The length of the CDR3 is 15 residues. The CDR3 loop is CASRYRDREVNGYTF. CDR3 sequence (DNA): TGTGCCAGCAGATATAGGGACAGGGAGGTAAATGGCTACACCTTC.

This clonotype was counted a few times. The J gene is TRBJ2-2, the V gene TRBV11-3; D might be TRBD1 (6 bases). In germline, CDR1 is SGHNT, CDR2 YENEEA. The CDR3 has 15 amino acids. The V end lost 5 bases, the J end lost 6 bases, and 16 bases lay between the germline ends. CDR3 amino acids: CASSPGAALSGELFF. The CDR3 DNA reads TGTGCCAGCAGCCCAGGGGCCGCCCTTTCCGGGGAGCTGTTTTTT.

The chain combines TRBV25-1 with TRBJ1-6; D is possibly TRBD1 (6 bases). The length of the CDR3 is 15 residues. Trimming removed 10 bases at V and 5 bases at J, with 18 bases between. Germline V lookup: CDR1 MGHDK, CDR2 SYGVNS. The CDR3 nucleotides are TGTGCCATTTTCAGGGGAACCCATGATAATTCACCCCTCCACTTT. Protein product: CAIFRGTHDNSPLHF.

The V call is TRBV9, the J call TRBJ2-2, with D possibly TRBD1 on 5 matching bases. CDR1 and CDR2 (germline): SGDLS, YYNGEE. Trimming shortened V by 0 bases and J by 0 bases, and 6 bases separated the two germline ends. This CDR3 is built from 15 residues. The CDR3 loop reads CASSVARANTGELFF. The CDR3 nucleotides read TGTGCCAGCAGCGTAGCCAGGGCGAACACCGGGGAGCTGTTTTTT. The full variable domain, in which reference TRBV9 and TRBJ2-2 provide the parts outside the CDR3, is DSGVTQTPKHLITATGQRVTLRCSPRSGDLSVYWYQQSLDQGLQFLIQYYNGEERAKGNILERFSAQQFPDLHSELNLSSLELGDSALYFCASSVARANTGELFFGEGSRLTVL.

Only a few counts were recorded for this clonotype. The CDR3 DNA reads TGTGCCAGCAGCCCCTCGGATATATCACCCCTCCACTTT. Its translation: CASSPSDISPLHF. The gene calls are TRBV11-2 and TRBJ1-6; the D is unclear. V was trimmed by 5 bases and J by 10 bases, leaving 12 bases between them. The CDR3 is made up of 13 amino acids. The germline CDR1 and CDR2 sequences are SGHAT and FQNNGV.

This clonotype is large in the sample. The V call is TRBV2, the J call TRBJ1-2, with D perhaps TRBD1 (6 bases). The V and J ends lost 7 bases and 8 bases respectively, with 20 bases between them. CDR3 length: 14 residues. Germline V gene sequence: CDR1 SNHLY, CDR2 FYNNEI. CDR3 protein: CASTRPVPGDGYTF. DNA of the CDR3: TGTGCCAGCACCCGCCCGGTCCCAGGGGACGGCTACACCTTC.

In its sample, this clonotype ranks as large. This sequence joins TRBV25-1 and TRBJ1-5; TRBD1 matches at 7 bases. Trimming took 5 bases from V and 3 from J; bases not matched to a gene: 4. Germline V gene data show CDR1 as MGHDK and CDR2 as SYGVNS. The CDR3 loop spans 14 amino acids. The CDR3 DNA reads TGTGCCAGCAGTACACAGGGGCTCAATCAGCCCCAGCATTTT. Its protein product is CASSTQGLNQPQHF. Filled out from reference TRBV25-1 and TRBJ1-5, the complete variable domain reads EADIYQTPRYLVIGTGKKITLECSQTMGHDKMYWYQQDPGMELHLIHYSYGVNSTEKGDLSSESTVSRIRTEHFPLTLESARPSHTSQYLCASSTQGLNQPQHFGDGTRLSIL.

The CDR3 sequence: CASSPTGVWGTEAFF. The CDR3 DNA reads TGTGCCAGTAGTCCGACAGGGGTGTGGGGCACTGAAGCTTTCTTT. The rearrangement joins TRBV19 to TRBJ1-1; TRBD1 agrees at 8 bases. This CDR3 has 15 amino acids. Germline V gene data show CDR1 as LNHDA and CDR2 as SQIVND (reference sequence). V shed 5 bases, J shed 4 bases, and the junction held 9 bases outside the gene matches.

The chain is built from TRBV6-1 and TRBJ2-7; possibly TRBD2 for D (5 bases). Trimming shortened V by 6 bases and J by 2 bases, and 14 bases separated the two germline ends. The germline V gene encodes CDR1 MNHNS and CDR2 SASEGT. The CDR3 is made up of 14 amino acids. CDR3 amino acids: CASSNSGSTYEQYF. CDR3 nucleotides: TGTGCCAGCAGCAATTCGGGAAGTACCTACGAGCAGTACTTC.

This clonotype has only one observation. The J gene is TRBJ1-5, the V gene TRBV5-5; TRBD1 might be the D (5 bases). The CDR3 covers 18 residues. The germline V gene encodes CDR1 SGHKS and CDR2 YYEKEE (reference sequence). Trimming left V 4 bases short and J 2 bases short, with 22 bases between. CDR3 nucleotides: TGTGCCAGCAGCGGAATAATGCAGGGAGGTTCGGGCAATCAGCCCCAGCATTTT. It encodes CASSGIMQGGSGNQPQHF.

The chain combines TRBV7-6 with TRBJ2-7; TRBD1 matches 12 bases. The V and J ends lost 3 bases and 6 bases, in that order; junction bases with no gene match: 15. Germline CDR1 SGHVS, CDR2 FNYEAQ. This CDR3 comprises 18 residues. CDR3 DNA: TGTGCCAGCAGCTTGGCGAGTGGGGGGGACAGGGGGCCGGGCGAGCAGTACTTC. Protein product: CASSLASGGDRGPGEQYF.

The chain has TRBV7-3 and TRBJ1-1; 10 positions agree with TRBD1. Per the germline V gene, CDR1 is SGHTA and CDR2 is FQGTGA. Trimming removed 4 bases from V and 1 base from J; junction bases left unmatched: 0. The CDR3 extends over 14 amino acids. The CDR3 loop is CASSWTGGNTEAFF. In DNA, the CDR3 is TGTGCCAGCAGCTGGACAGGGGGGAACACTGAAGCTTTCTTT.

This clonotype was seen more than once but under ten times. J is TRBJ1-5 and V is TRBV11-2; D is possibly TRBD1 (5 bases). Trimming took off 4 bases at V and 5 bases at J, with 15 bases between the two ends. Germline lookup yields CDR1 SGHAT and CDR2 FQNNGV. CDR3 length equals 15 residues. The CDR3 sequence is CASSSSGLGYQPQHF. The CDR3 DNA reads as TGTGCCAGCAGCTCTTCAGGGCTCGGGTATCAGCCCCAGCATTTT. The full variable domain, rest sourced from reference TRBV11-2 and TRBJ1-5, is EAGVAQSPRYKIIEKRQSVAFWCNPISGHATLYWYQQILGQGPKLLIQFQNNGVVDDSQLPKDRFSAERLKGVDSTLKIQPAKLEDSAVYLCASSSSGLGYQPQHFGDGTRLSIL.

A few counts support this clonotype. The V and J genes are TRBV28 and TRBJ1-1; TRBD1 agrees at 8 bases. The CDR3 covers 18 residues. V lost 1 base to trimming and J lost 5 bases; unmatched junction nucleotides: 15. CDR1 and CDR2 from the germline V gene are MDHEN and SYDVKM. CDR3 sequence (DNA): TGTGCCAGCAGTTTATTGTCAGGGGGCGGAGGGTCTGGGACTGAAGCTTTCTTT. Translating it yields CASSLLSGGGGSGTEAFF.

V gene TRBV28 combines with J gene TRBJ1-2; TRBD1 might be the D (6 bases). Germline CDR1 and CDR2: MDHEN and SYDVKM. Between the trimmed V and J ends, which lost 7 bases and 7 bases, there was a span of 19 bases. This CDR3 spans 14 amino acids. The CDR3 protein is CASTVDRIFAGYTF. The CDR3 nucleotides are TGTGCCAGCACCGTAGACAGGATCTTCGCTGGCTACACCTTC.

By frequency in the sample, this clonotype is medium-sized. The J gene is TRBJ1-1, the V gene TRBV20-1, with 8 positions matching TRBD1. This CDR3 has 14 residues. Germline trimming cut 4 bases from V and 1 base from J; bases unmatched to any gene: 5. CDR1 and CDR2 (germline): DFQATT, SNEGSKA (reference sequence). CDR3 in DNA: TGCAGTGCTACTGGACAGGGATGGAACACTGAAGCTTTCTTT. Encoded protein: CSATGQGWNTEAFF.

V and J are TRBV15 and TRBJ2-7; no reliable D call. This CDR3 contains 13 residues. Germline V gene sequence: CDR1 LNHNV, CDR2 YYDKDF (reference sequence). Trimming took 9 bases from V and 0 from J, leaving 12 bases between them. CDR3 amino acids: CATRTADSYEQYF. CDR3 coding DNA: TGTGCCACTAGGACGGCTGACTCCTACGAGCAGTACTTC.